This T cell receptor beta chain was retrieved from a study of blood T cell repertoires in COVID-19. Whole-study context: Both acute and convalescent COVID-19 samples were obtained from the United States, Italy and Spain. PBMCs, B-cell-depleted T cells, or T cells provided the cDNA or gDNA that made up the material.

The CDR3 runs 14 residues. V was clipped by 0 bases and J by 1 base, with 7 bases between them. Germline V gene lookup returns CDR1 SGHAT and CDR2 FQNNGV. Under the authors' procedure: Counts of nucleated cells, estimated from reference gene primer amplification, were obtained. Clones were sequenced by immunoSEQ multiplex PCR, and TCRdb holds only the in-frame ones, with some missing. The DNA gave D and trimming, while V, J and clone size come from that table. The repertoire holds some 180,000 clones, with approximately 89% as singletons. The chain combines TRBV11-2 with TRBJ2-7, with unresolved D. Sequences were obtained from peripheral blood. This receptor was obtained from a woman aged 55-70 years with acute or convalescent COVID-19. This CDR3 reads CASSLDQVSYEQYF. For the CDR3, the DNA is TGTGCCAGCAGCTTAGATCAGGTGTCCTACGAGCAGTACTTC.